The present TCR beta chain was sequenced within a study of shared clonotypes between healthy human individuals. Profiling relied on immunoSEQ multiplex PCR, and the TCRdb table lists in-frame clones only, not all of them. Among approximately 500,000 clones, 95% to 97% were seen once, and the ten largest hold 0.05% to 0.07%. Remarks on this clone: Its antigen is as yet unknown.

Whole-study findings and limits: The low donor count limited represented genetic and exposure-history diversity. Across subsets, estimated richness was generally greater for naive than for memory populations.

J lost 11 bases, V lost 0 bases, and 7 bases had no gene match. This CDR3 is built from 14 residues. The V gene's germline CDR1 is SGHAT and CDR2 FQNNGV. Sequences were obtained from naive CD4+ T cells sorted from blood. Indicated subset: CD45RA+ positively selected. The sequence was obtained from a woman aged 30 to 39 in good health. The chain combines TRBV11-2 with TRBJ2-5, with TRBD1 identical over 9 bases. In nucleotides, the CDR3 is TGTGCCAGCAGCTTAGAACAGGGGGCGGGGGAGCAGTACTTC. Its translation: CASSLEQGAGEQYF. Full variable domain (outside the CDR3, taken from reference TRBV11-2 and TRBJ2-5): EAGVAQSPRYKIIEKRQSVAFWCNPISGHATLYWYQQILGQGPKLLIQFQNNGVVDDSQLPKDRFSAERLKGVDSTLKIQPAKLEDSAVYLCASSLEQGAGEQYFGPGTRLLVL.